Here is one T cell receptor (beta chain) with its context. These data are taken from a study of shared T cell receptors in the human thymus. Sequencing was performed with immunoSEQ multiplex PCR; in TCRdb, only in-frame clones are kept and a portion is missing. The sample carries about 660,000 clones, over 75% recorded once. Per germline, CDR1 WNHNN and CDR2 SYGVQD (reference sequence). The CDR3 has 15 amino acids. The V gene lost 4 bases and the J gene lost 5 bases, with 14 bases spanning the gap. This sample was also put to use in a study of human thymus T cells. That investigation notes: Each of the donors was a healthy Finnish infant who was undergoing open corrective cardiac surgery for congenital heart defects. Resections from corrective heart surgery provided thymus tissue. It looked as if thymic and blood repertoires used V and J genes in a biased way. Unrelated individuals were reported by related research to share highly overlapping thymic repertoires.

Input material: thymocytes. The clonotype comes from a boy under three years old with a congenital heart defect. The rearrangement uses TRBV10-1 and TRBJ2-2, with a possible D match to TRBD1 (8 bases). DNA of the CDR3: TGCGCCAGCAGTGTGAACAGGGGGGGGACCGGGGAGCTGTTTTTT. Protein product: CASSVNRGGTGELFF.